This T cell receptor beta chain was found in a study of T cell changes during pregnancy in multiple sclerosis. Germline CDR1 MNHEY, CDR2 SVGAGI. Germline trimming cut 4 bases from V and 4 bases from J; bases unmatched to any gene: 8. This CDR3 is built from 16 residues. This table comes from immunoSEQ multiplex PCR, and its TCRdb copy is limited to in-frame clones, with some not included. The sample records 55,000 to 70,000 clones, 93% being singletons. This TCR came from a female donor with multiple sclerosis, enrolled in a pregnancy study. Here the sequenced sample was peripheral blood, taken after pregnancy. V is TRBV6-5 and J is TRBJ1-2; TRBD1 agrees at 11 bases. CDR3 residues: CASSSMGTGGTYGYTF. In DNA form, the CDR3 reads TGTGCCAGCAGTTCTATGGGGACAGGGGGGACCTATGGCTACACCTTC.